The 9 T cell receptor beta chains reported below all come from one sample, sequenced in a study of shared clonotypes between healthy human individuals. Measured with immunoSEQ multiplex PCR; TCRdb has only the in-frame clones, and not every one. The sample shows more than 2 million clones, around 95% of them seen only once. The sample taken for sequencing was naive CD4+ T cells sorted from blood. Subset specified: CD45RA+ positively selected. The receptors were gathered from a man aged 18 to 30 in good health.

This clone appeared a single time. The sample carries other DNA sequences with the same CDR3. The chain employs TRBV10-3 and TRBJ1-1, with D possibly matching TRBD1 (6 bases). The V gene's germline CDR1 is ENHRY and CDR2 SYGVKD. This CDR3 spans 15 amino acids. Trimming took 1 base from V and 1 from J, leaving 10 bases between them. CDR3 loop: CAISEWGGQNTEAFF. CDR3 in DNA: TGTGCCATCAGTGAGTGGGGGGGGCAGAACACTGAAGCTTTCTTT.

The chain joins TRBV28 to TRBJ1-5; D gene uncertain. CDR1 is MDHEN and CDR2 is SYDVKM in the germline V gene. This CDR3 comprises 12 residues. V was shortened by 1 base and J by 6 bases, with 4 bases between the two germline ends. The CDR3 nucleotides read TGTGCCAGCAGTTTATATGCTCAGCCCCAGCATTTT. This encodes CASSLYAQPQHF.

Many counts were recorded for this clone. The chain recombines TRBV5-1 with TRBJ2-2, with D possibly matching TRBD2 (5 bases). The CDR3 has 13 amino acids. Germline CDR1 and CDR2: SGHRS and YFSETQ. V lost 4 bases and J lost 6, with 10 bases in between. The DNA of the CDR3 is TGCGCCAGCAGCGCCGACTACCCCGGGGAGCTGTTTTTT. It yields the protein CASSADYPGELFF.

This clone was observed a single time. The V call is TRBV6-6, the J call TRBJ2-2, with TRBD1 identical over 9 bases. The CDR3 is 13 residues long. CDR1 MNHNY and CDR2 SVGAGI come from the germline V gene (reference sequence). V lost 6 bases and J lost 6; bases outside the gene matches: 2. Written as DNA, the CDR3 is TGTGCCAGCAGGGGACAGGGACCCGGGGAGCTGTTTTTT. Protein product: CASRGQGPGELFF.

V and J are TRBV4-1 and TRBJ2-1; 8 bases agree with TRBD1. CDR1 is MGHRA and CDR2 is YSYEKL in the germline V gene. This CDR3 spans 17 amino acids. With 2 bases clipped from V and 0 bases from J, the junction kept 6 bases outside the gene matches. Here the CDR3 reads CASSQILDRASYNEQFF. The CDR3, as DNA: TGCGCCAGCAGCCAAATACTGGACAGGGCCTCCTACAATGAGCAGTTCTTC.

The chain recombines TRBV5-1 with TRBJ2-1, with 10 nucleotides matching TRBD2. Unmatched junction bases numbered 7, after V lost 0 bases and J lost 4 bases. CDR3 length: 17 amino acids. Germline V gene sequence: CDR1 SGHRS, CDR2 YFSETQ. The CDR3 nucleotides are TGCGCCAGCAGCTTGGCGGCTAGCGGGAGTACATACAATGAGCAGTTCTTC. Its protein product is CASSLAASGSTYNEQFF.

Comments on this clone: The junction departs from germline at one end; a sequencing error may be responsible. The CDR3 region has the DNA TGTGCCAGCAGTGTCCAAAGAGGGGGTTCGATCTTC. Protein: CASSVQRGGSIF. The rearrangement links TRBV2 to TRBJ2-1; tentative D call: TRBD1 (6 bases). The germline V gene has CDR1 SNHLY and CDR2 FYNNEI. The CDR3 sequence is 12 residues long. Looking up the rest from reference TRBV2 and TRBJ2-1 gives the full variable domain: EPEVTQTPSHQVTQMGQEVILRCVPISNHLYFYWYRQILGQKVEFLVSFYNNEISEKSEIFDDQFSVERPDGSNFTLKIRSTKLEDSAMYFCASSVQRGGSIFGPGTRLTVL.

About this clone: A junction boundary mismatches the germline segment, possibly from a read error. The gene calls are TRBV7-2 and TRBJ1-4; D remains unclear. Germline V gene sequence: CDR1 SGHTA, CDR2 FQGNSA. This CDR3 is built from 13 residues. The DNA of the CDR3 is TGTGCCAGCAGCTTGGGTTTGACGGAAAGACTGTTTTTT. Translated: CASSLGLTERLFF. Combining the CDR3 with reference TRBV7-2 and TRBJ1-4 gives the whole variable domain GAGVSQSPSNKVTEKGKDVELRCDPISGHTALYWYRQSLGQGLEFLIYFQGNSAPDKSGLPSDRFSAERTGGSVSTLTIQRTQQEDSAVYLCASSLGLTERLFFGSGTQLSVL.

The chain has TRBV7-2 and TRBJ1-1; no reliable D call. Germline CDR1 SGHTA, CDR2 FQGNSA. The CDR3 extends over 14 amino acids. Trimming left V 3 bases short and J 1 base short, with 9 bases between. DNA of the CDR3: TGTGCCAGCAGCTTGCTGATAGGGAACACTGAAGCTTTCTTT. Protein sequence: CASSLLIGNTEAFF. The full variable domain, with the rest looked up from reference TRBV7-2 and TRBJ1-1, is GAGVSQSPSNKVTEKGKDVELRCDPISGHTALYWYRQSLGQGLEFLIYFQGNSAPDKSGLPSDRFSAERTGGSVSTLTIQRTQQEDSAVYLCASSLLIGNTEAFFGQGTRLTVV.